This TCR beta chain was sequenced for a study of cytomegalovirus exposure and HLA in healthy donors. Study results and limitations: Further analysis, carried out later, found HLA-associated TCR beta chains more clonally expanded than equally common other chains.

About this clone: Its antigen is unidentified.

Looked up from germline, CDR1 is GTSNPN and CDR2 is SVGIG (reference sequence). The CDR3 has 11 amino acids. V shed 3 bases and J shed 4 bases, with 6 bases lying between them. 13 Jbeta primers and 60 Vbeta primers were used for the PCR. Libraries were prepared by immunoSEQ multiplex PCR; TCRdb keeps only in-frame clonotypes and omits some of them. The sample spans 100,000 to 150,000 clones; the ten largest clones claim about 1.5%. What was sequenced was PBMCs. The chain is built from TRBV30 and TRBJ1-1; weak D call: TRBD1 (5 bases). The clonotype originates from a woman aged 35 to 49 in good health and CMV-seropositive. The CDR3 region is CAWRGPTEAFF. CDR3 DNA: TGTGCCTGGAGGGGGCCCACTGAAGCTTTCTTT.